This T cell receptor beta chain is from a study of cytomegalovirus exposure and HLA in healthy donors. Looking at the study overall: The 120 million or so unique TCR beta sequences, from about 179 million T cells, were found by an earlier analysis. Broader study findings: Researchers had no immune exposure information except CMV serostatus available. Reported findings show TCR beta sequences accurately forecast HLA-A and HLA-B alleles in most subjects. Reported results showed that the classifier diagnosed cytomegalovirus status with high specificity and sensitivity.

Concerning this clone: Its antigen is currently unknown.

PCR used 60 Vbeta primers and 13 Jbeta primers. This table comes from immunoSEQ multiplex PCR, and its TCRdb copy is limited to in-frame clones, with some not included. The table shows approximately 110,000 clones, with 60% to 80% occurring only once. Germline-derived CDR1 and CDR2 are LNHDA and SQIVND (reference sequence). Trimming pared 6 bases from V and 7 bases from J, leaving 15 bases between. This CDR3 has 13 residues. J is TRBJ1-2 and V is TRBV19; D uncertain. Sequencing was carried out using PBMCs. The TCR was taken from a man younger than 40 in good health and CMV-seronegative. CDR3 sequence: CASRGEGRPGYTF. The DNA for the CDR3 is TGTGCCAGTAGGGGAGAGGGTAGGCCTGGCTACACCTTC.